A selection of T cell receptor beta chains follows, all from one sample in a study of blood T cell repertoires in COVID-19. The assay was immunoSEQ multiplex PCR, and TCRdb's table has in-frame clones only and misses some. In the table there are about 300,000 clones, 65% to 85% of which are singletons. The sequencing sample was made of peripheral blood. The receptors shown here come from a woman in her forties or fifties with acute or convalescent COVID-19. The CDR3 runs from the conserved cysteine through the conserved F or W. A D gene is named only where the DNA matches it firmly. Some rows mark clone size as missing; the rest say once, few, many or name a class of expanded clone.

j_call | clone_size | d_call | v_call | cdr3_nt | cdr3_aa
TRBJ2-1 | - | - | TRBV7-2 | TGTGCCAGCAGCCCCACGGACACGGCGAACGAGCAGTTCTTC | CASSPTDTANEQFF
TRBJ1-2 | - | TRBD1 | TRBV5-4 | TGTGCCAGCAGCCGCCGGGACAGGGGTAACTATGGCTACACCTTC | CASSRRDRGNYGYTF
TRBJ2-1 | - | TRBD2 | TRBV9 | TGTGCCAGCAGTCAACTAGCGGGTGAGCAGTTCTTC | CASSQLAGEQFF
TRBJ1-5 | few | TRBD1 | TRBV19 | TGTGCCAGTAGGGACAGGGAGGGTCAGCCCCAGCATTTT | CASRDREGQPQHF
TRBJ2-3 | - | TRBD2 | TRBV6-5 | TGTGCCACCGTAAGCCGGGGGGGCCCTGATACGCAGTATTTT | CATVSRGGPDTQYF
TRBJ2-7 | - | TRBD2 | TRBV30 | TGTGCCTGGAGTGCTTCTAGCGGGAGCCCCTACGAGCAGTACTTC | CAWSASSGSPYEQYF
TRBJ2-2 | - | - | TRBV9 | TGTGCCAGCAGCGTAGGGACTCCCGGTGGGGAGCTGTTTTTT | CASSVGTPGGELFF
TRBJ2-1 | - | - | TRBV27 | TGTGCCAGCAGTCCCGGAGGCGGGAAACGAAGGGAGCAGTTCTTC | CASSPGGGKRREQFF
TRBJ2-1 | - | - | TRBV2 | TGTGCCAGCAGTGAGGCTCGAACAGCTTTTGGCGAGCAGTTCTTC | CASSEARTAFGEQFF
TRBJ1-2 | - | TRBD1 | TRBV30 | TGTGCCTGGAGGTCCGGGACAGGGGCCGAAGGCTACACCTTC | CAWRSGTGAEGYTF
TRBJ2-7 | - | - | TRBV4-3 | TGCGCCAGCAGCCAAGATATCAGGGACGAGCAGTACTTC | CASSQDIRDEQYF
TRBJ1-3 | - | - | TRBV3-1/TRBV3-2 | TGTGCCAGCAGCCAAGCTCGAGACAGACCTGGAAACACCATATATTTT | CASSQARDRPGNTIYF